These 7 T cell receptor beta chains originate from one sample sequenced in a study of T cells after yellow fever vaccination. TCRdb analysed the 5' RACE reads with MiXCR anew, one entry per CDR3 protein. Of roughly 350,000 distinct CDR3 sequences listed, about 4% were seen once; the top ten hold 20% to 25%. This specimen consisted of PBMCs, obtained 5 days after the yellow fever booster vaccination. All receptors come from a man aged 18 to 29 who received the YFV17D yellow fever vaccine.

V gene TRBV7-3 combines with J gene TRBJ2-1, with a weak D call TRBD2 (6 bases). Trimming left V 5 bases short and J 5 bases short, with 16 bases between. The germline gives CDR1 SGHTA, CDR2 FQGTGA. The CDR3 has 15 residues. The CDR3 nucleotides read TGTGCCAGCAGCCCACGTGGTAGCGGTCACAATGAGCAGTTCTTC. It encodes CASSPRGSGHNEQFF.

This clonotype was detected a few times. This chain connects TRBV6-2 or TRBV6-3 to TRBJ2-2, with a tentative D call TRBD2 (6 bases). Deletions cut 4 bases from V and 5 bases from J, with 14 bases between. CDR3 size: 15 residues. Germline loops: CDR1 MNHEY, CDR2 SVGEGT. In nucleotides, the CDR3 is TGTGCCAGCAGTTCTAACAGGAGGGGAACCGGGGAGCTGTTTTTT. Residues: CASSSNRRGTGELFF.

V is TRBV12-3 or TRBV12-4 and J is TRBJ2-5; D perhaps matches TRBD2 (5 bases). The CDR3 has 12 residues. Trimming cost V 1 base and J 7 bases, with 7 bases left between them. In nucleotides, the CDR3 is TGTGCCAGCAGTTTAGTCCGGGGGACCCAGTACTTC. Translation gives CASSLVRGTQYF.

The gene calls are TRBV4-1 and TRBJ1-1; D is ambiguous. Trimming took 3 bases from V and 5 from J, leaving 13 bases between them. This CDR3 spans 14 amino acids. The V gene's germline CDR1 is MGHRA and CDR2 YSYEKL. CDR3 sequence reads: CASSHPAGSTEAFF. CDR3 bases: TGCGCCAGCAGCCATCCGGCGGGAAGTACTGAAGCTTTCTTT.

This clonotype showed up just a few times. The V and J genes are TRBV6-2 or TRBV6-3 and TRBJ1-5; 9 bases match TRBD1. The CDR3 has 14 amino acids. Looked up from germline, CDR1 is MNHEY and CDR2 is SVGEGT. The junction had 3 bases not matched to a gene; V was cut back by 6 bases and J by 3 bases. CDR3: CASSPQGANQPQHF. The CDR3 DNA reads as TGTGCCAGCAGCCCACAGGGGGCCAATCAGCCCCAGCATTTT.

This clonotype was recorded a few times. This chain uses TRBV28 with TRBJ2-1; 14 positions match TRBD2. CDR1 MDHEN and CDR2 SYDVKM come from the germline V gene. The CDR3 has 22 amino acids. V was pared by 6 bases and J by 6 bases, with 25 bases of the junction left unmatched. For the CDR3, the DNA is TGTGCCAGCAGACCGCGACAGGGGGCCTTCCGGACTAGCGGGGGGCAGGTCAATGAGCAGTTCTTC. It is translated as CASRPRQGAFRTSGGQVNEQFF.

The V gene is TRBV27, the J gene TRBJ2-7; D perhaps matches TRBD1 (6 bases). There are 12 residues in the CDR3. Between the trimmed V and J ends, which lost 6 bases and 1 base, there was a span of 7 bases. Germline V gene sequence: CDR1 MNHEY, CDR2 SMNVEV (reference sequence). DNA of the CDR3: TGTGCCAGCAGGGACAGTTCCTACGAGCAGTACGTC. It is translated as CASRDSSYEQYV.